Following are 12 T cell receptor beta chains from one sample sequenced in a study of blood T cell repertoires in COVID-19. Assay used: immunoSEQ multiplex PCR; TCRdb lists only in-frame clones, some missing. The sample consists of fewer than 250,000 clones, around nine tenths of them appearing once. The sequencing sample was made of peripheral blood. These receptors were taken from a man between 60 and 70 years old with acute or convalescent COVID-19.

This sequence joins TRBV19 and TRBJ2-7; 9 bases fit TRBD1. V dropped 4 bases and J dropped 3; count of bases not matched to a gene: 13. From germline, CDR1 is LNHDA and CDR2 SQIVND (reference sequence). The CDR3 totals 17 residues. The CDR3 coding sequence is TGTGCCAGTAGTACTACTGGGGTGACAGGGGGACACTACGAGCAGTACTTC. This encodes CASSTTGVTGGHYEQYF. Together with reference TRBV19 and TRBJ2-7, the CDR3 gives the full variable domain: DGGITQSPKYLFRKEGQNVTLSCEQNLNHDAMYWYRQDPGQGLRLIYYSQIVNDFQKGDIAEGYSVSREKKESFPLTVTSAQKNPTAFYLCASSTTGVTGGHYEQYFGPGTRLTVT.

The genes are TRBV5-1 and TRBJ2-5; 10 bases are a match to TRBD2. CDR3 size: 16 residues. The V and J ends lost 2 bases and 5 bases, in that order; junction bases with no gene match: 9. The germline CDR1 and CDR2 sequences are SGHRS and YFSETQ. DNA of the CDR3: TGCGCCAGCAGCTTCGGTAGCGGGGGGATCCGGGAGACCCAGTACTTC. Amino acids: CASSFGSGGIRETQYF.

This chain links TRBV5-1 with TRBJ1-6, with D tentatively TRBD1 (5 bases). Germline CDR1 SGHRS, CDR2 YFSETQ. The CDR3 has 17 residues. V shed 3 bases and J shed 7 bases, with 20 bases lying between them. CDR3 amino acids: CASSSGGTGPPNSPLHF. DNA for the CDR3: TGCGCCAGCAGCTCGGGGGGGACGGGCCCGCCAAATTCACCCCTCCACTTT. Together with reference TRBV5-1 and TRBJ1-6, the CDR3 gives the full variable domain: KAGVTQTPRYLIKTRGQQVTLSCSPISGHRSVSWYQQTPGQGLQFLFEYFSETQRNKGNFPGRFSGRQFSNSRSEMNVSTLELGDSALYLCASSSGGTGPPNSPLHFGNGTRLTVT.

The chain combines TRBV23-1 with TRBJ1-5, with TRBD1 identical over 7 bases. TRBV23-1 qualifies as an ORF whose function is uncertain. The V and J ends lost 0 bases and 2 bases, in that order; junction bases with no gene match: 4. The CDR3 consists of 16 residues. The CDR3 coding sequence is TGCGCCAGCAGTCAATCGATCGGACAGGGCAATCAGCCCCAGCATTTT. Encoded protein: CASSQSIGQGNQPQHF.

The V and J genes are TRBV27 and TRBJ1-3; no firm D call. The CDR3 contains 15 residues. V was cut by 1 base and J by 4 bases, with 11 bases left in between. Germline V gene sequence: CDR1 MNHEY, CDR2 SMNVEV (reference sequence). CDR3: CASSLLGGSGNTIYF. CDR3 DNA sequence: TGTGCCAGCAGTTTATTAGGAGGGTCCGGAAACACCATATATTTT.

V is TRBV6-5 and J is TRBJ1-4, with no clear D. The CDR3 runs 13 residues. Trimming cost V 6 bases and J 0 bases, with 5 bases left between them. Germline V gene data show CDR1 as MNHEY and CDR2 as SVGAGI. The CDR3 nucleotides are TGTGCCAGCAGCACAACAACTAATGAAAAACTGTTTTTT. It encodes CASSTTTNEKLFF.

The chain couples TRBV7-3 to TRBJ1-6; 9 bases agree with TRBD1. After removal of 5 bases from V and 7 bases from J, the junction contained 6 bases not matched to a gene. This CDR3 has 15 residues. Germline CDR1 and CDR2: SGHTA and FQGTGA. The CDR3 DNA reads TGTGCCAGCAGCATGGACAGGGGAATGAATTCACCCCTCCACTTT. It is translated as CASSMDRGMNSPLHF.

The CDR3 DNA follows: TGCGCCAGCAGCTTGGTGGGCAGGGTTGCCTCCTACGAGCAGTACTTC. This gives the protein CASSLVGRVASYEQYF. The chain couples TRBV5-1 to TRBJ2-7; TRBD1 is a possible D gene (5 bases). The CDR3 covers 16 residues. The germline V and J ends were trimmed by 0 bases and 0 bases, with 13 bases remaining between them. Germline CDR1 reads SGHRS; CDR2 reads YFSETQ.

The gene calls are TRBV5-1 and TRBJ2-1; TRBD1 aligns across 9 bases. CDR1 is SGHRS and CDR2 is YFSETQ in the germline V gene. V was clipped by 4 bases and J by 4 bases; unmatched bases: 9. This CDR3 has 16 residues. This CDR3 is CASSHTGTGSYNEQFF. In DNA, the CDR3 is TGCGCCAGCAGCCACACCGGGACAGGGTCTTACAATGAGCAGTTCTTC.

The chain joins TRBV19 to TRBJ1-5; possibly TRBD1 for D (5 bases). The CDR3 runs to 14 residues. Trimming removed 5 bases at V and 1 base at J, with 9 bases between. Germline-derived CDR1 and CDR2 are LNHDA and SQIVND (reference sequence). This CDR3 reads CASSGRDSNQPQHF. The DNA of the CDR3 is TGTGCCAGTAGTGGGCGGGACAGCAATCAGCCCCAGCATTTT.

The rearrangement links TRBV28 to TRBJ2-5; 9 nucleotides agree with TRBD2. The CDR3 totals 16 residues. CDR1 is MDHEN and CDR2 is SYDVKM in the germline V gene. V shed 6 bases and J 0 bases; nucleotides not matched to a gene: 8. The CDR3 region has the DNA TGTGCCAGCAGCCCTGCGATAGCGGGGGACCAAGAGACCCAGTACTTC. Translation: CASSPAIAGDQETQYF.

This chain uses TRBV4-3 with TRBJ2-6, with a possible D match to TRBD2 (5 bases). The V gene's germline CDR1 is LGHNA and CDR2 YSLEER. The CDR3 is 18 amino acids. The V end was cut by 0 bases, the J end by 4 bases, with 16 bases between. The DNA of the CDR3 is TGCGCCAGCAGCCAAGATCTGGCGGGCCTTCGAGGGGCCAACGTCCTGACTTTC. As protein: CASSQDLAGLRGANVLTF.